Included here is one T cell receptor (beta chain) sequence, with context. These data originate in a study of blood T cell repertoires in COVID-19. The overall study: T cells, B-cell-depleted T cells, or PBMCs supplied cDNA or gDNA.

V dropped 6 bases and J dropped 6 bases, with 8 bases sitting between them. The CDR3 spans 11 residues. Per the germline V gene, CDR1 is SGHAT and CDR2 is FQNNGV. In the original analysis: The assay estimated nucleated cells by amplifying reference gene primers. Libraries were prepared by immunoSEQ multiplex PCR; TCRdb keeps only in-frame clonotypes and omits some of them. V and J calls and clone size follow that table, whereas D and trimming were derived from the DNA. The sample yields about 300,000 clones, roughly 91% seen once. This clonotype was obtained from a woman in her thirties with COVID-19, enrolled during active disease. This chain uses TRBV11-2 with TRBJ1-2; D is undetermined. The sequenced sample consisted of peripheral blood. The CDR3 loop reads CASSRTHGYTF. The CDR3 nucleotides are TGTGCCAGCAGTCGCACACATGGCTACACCTTC.